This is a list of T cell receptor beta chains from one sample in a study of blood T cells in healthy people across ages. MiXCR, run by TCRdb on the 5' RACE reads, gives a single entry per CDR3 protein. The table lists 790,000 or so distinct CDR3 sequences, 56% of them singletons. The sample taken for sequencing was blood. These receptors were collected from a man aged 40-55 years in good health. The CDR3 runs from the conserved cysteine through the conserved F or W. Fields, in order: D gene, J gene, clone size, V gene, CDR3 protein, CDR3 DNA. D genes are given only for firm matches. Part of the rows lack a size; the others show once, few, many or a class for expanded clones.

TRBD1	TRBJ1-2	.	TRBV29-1	CSVEVAGTGVDGYTF	TGCAGCGTTGAAGTCGCCGGGACAGGGGTTGATGGCTACACCTTC
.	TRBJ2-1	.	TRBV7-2	CASSLNFIGDEQFF	TGTGCCAGCAGCTTAAATTTCATTGGGGATGAGCAGTTCTTC
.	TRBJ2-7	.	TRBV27	CASSLFQSVGFDEQYF	TGTGCCAGCAGTTTATTCCAGTCGGTAGGGTTCGACGAGCAGTACTTC
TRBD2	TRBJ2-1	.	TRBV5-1	CASSLAGLAGLGEQFF	TGCGCCAGCAGCTTGGCTGGACTAGCGGGGTTAGGGGAGCAGTTCTTC
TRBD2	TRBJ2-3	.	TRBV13	CASSLGASGSYGDTQYF	TGTGCCAGCAGCTTAGGGGCTAGCGGGAGTTACGGTGATACGCAGTATTTT
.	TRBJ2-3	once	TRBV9	CASSAPRDGGYTDTQYF	TGTGCCAGCAGCGCCCCGAGGGACGGGGGATACACAGATACGCAGTATTTT
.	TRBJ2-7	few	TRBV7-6	CASSLSLYYEQYF	TGTGCCAGCAGCTTAAGCTTATACTACGAGCAGTACTTC
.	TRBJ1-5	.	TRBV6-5	CASSLEGQGRTPQHF	TGTGCCAGCAGTTTAGAGGGGCAGGGTCGGACGCCCCAGCATTTT
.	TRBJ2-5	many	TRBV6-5	CASSPTQETQYF	TGTGCCAGCAGCCCTACACAAGAGACCCAGTACTTC
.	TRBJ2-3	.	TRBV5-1	CASSLGRSGQYF	TGCGCCAGCAGCTTGGGTAGGTCGGGGCAGTATTTT
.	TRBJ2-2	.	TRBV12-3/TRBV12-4	CASSFLSGGGELFF	TGTGCCAGCAGTTTTCTTAGCGGAGGCGGGGAGCTGTTTTTT
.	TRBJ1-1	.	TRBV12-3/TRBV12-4	CAGRFMGGLNTEAFF	TGTGCCGGCAGGTTTATGGGGGGCCTGAACACTGAAGCTTTCTTT
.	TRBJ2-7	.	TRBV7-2	CASSLVVGPYEQYF	TGTGCCAGCAGCTTAGTGGTAGGCCCCTATGAGCAGTACTTC
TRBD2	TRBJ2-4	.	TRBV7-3	CASSVGGGGHIQYF	TGTGCCAGCAGCGTAGGCGGGGGGGGACACATTCAGTACTTC
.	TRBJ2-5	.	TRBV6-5	CASRAQGRETQYF	TGTGCCAGCAGGGCGCAGGGGCGGGAGACCCAGTACTTC
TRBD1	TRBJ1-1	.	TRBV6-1	CASRAGTANTEAFF	TGTGCCAGCAGAGCCGGGACAGCGAACACTGAAGCTTTCTTT
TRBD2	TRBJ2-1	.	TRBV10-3	CATSSGRTPNEQFF	TGTGCCACATCAAGCGGGAGGACCCCCAATGAGCAGTTCTTC
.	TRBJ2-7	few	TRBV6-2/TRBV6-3	CASSLQVALSYEQYF	TGTGCCAGCAGTTTACAAGTGGCACTCTCCTACGAGCAGTACTTC
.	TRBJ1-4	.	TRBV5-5	CASSFFSNNEKLFF	TGTGCCAGCAGCTTTTTCAGTAATAATGAAAAACTGTTTTTT
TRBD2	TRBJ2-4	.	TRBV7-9	CASSPDSREQYF	TGTGCCAGCAGCCCCGATTCGCGGGAGCAGTACTTC
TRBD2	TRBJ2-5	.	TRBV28	CASTPGTIRQETQYF	TGTGCCAGCACCCCAGGGACTATTAGACAAGAGACCCAGTACTTC
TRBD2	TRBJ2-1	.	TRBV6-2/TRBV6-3	CASSYSGLLGNEQFF	TGTGCCAGCAGCTATTCGGGACTACTAGGCAATGAGCAGTTCTTC
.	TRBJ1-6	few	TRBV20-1	CSARRTTDNSPLHF	TGCAGTGCTAGGAGGACCACGGATAATTCACCCCTCCACTTT
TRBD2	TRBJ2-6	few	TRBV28	CASNKAGGFSGANVLTF	TGTGCCAGCAATAAAGCGGGAGGATTCTCTGGGGCCAACGTCCTGACTTTC
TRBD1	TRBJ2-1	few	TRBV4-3	CASSLMDRDSGEQFF	TGCGCCAGCAGCCTCATGGACAGGGACTCCGGTGAGCAGTTCTTC
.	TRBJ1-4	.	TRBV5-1	CASSLSGRMDEKLFF	TGCGCCAGCAGCTTGAGTGGCAGGATGGATGAAAAACTGTTTTTT
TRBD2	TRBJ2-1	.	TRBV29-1	CSVLLAGERGSYNEQFF	TGCAGCGTGTTACTAGCGGGAGAAAGAGGCTCCTACAATGAGCAGTTCTTC
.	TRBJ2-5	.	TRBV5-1	CASSHTGSDETQYF	TGCGCCAGCAGCCATACAGGGTCCGATGAGACCCAGTACTTC
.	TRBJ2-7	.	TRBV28	CASRIYNEQYF	TGTGCCAGCAGAATCTACAATGAGCAGTACTTC
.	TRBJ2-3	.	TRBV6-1	CASRTQGRPSGSTDTQYF	TGTGCCAGCAGGACTCAGGGGCGGCCTAGCGGTAGCACAGATACGCAGTATTTT
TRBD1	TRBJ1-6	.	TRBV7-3	CASSPRQGANSPPHF	TGTGCCAGCAGCCCACGACAGGGGGCTAATTCACCCCCCCACTTT
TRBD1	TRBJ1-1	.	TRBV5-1	CASSPRTGRENTEAFF	TGCGCCAGCAGCCCAAGGACAGGGCGGGAAAACACTGAAGCTTTCTTT
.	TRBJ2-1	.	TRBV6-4	CASSERTNNEQFF	TGTGCCAGCAGTGAGCGTACAAACAATGAGCAGTTCTTC
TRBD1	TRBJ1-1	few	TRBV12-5	CASGLLGQGYAEAFF	TGTGCTAGTGGTTTGCTCGGACAGGGATACGCAGAAGCTTTCTTT
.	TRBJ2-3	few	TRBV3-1	CASSPRTPLSTDTQYF	TGTGCCAGCAGCCCCCGGACACCTTTAAGCACAGATACGCAGTATTTT
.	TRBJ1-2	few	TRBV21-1	CASSKALPRRGEVYGYTF	TGTGCCAGCAGCAAAGCGCTTCCCCGCAGGGGCGAAGTCTATGGCTACACCTTC
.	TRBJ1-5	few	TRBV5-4	CASSSDLSSDQPQHF	TGTGCCAGCAGCTCTGACCTTAGTAGCGATCAGCCCCAGCATTTT
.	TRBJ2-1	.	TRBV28	CASSTNRGGYNEQFF	TGTGCCAGCAGTACAAACAGGGGGGGCTACAATGAGCAGTTCTTC
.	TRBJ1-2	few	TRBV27	CASSLSAARGRGYGYTF	TGTGCCAGCAGTTTAAGCGCTGCACGGGGGCGAGGTTATGGCTACACCTTC
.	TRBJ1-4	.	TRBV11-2	CASSLAGYNEKLFF	TGTGCCAGCAGCTTAGCAGGGTATAATGAAAAACTGTTTTTT